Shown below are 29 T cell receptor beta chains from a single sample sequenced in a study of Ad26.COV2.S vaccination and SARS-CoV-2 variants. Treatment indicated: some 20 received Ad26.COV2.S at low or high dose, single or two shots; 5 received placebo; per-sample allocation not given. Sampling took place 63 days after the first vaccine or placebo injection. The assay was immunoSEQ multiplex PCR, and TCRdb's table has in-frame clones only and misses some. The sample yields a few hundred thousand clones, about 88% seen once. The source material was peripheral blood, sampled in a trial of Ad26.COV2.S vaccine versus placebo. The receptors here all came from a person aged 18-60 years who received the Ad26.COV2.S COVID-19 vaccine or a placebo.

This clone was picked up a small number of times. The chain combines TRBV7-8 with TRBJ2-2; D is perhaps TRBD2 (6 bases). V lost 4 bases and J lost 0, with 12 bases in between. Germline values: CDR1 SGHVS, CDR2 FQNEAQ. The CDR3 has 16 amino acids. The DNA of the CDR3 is TGTGCCAGCAGCTCCTCTAGCGTAACGAACACCGGGGAGCTGTTTTTT. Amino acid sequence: CASSSSSVTNTGELFF.

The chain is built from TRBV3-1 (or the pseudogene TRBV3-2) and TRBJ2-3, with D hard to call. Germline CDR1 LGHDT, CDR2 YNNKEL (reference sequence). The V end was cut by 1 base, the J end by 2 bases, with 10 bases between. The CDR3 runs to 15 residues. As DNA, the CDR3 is TGTGCCAGCAGCCAAGCGCACAGATTCACAGATACGCAGTATTTT. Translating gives CASSQAHRFTDTQYF.

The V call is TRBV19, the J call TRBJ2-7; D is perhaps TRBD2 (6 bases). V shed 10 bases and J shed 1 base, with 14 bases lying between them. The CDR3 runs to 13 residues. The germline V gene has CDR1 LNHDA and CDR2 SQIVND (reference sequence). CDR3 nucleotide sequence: TGTGCCACCGCCCTAGCGAATTCCTACGAGCAGTACTTC. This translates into CATALANSYEQYF.

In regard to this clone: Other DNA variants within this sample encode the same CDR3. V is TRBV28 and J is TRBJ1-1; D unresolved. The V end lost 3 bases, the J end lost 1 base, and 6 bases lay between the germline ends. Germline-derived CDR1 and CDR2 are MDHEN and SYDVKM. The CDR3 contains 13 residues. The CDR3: CASSFRGNTEAFF. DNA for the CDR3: TGTGCCAGCAGTTTCCGCGGGAACACTGAAGCTTTCTTT. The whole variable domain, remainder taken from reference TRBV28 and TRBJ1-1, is DVKVTQSSRYLVKRTGEKVFLECVQDMDHENMFWYRQDPGLGLRLIYFSYDVKMKEKGDIPEGYSVSREKKERFSLILESASTNQTSMYLCASSFRGNTEAFFGQGTRLTVV.

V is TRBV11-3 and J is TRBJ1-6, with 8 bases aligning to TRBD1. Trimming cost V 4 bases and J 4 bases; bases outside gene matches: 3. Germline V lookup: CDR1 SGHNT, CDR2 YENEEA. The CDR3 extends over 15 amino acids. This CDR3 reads CASSSGQGYNSPLHF. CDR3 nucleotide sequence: TGTGCCAGCAGCTCCGGACAGGGTTATAATTCACCCCTCCACTTT.

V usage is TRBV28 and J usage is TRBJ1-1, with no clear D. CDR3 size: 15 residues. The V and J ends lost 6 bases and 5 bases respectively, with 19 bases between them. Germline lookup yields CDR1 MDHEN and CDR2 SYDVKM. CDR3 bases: TGTGCCAGCAGCCCGAGCTCCCCGGGGAAAACTGAAGCTTTCTTT. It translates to CASSPSSPGKTEAFF.

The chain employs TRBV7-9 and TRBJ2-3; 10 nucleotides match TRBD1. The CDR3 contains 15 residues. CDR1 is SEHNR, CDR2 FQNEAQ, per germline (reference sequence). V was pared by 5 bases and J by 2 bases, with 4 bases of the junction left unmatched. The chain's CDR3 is CASSRTGGFTDTQYF. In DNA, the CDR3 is TGTGCCAGCAGCCGGACAGGGGGGTTCACAGATACGCAGTATTTT.

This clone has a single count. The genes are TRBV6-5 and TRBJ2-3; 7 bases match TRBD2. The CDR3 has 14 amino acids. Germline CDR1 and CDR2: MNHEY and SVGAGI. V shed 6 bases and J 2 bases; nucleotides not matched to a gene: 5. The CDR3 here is CASSSLADTDTQYF. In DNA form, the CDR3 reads TGTGCCAGCAGCTCCCTAGCGGACACAGATACGCAGTATTTT.

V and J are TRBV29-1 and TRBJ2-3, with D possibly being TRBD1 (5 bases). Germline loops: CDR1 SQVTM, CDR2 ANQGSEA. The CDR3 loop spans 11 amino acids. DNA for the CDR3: TGCTCCGGACAAAGCACAGATACGCAGTATTTT. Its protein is CSGQSTDTQYF.

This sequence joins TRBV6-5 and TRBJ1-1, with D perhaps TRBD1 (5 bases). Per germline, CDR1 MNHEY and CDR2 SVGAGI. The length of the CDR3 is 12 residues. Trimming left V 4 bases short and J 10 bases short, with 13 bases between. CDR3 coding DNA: TGTGCCAGCAGTTCCGTCCAGGGCTCAGCTTTCTTT. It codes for CASSSVQGSAFF.

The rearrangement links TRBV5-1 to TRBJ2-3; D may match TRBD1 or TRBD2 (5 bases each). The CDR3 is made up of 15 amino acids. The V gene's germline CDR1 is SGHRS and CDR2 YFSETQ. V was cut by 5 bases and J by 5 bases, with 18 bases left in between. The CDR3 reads CASRADPGRGDTQYF. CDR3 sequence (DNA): TGCGCCAGCAGGGCGGACCCAGGGAGAGGAGATACGCAGTATTTT.

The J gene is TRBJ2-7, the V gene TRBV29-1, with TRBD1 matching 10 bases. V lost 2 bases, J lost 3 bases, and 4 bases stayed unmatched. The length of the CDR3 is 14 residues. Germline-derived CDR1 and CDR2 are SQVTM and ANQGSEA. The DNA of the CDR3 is TGCAGCGTTGAAAGGGACAGGGGAGACTACGAGCAGTACTTC. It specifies CSVERDRGDYEQYF.

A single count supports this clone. The CDR3 loop reads CASSSAGNNEQFF. The CDR3 DNA follows: TGTGCCAGCAGCTCGGCTGGTAACAATGAGCAGTTCTTC. This chain joins TRBV5-4 and TRBJ2-1, with D unclear. The CDR3 consists of 13 residues. CDR1 is SGHNT, CDR2 YYREEE, per germline (reference sequence). Trimming left V 3 bases short and J 5 bases short, with 9 bases between.

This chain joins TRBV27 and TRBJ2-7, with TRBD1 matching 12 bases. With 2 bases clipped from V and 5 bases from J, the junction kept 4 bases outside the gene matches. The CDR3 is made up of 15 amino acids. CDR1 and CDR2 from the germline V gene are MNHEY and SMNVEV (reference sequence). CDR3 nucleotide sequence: TGTGCCAGCAGTTTAGGGACAGGGGGCGCGAACGAGCAGTACTTC. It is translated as CASSLGTGGANEQYF.

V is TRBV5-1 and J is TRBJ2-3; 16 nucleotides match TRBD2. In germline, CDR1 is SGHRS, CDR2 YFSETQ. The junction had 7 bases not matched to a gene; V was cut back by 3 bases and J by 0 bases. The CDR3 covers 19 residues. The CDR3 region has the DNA TGCGCCAGCAGCTCGGGACTAGCGGGAGGGATTACTAGCACAGATACGCAGTATTTT. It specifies CASSSGLAGGITSTDTQYF.

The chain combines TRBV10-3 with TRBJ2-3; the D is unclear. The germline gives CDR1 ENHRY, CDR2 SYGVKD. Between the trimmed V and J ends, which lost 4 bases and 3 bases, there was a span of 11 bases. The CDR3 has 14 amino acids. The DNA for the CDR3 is TGTGCCATCAGTGCCAGAGCAGCGACAGATACGCAGTATTTT. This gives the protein CAISARAATDTQYF.

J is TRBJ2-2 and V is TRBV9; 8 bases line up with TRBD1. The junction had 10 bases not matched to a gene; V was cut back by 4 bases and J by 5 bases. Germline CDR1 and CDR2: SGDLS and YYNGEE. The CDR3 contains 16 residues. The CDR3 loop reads CASSPGQGSLTGELFF. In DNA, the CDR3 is TGTGCCAGCAGCCCCGGACAGGGAAGCCTAACCGGGGAGCTGTTTTTT. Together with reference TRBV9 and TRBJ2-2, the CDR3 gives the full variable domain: DSGVTQTPKHLITATGQRVTLRCSPRSGDLSVYWYQQSLDQGLQFLIQYYNGEERAKGNILERFSAQQFPDLHSELNLSSLELGDSALYFCASSPGQGSLTGELFFGEGSRLTVL.

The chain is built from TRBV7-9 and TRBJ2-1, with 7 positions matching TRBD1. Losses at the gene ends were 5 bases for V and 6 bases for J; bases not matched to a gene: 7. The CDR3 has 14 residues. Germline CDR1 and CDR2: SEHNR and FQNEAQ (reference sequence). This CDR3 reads CASSPRTGVNEQFF. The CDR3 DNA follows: TGTGCCAGCAGCCCCCGGACAGGAGTCAATGAGCAGTTCTTC.

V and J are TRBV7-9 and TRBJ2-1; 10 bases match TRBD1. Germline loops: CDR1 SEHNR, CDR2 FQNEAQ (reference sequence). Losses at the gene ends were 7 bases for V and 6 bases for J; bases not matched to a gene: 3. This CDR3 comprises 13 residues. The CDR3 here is CASTRTGGNEQFF. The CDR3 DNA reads TGTGCCAGCACCCGGACAGGGGGCAATGAGCAGTTCTTC. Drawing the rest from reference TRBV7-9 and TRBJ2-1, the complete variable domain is DTGVSQNPRHKITKRGQNVTFRCDPISEHNRLYWYRQTLGQGPEFLTYFQNEAQLEKSRLLSDRFSAERPKGSFSTLEIQRTEQGDSAMYLCASTRTGGNEQFFGPGTRLTVL.

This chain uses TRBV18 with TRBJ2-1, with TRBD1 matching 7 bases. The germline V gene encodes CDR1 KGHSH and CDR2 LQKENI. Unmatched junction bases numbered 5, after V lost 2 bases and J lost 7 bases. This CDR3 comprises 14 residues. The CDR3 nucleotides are TGTGCCAGCTCACCAAAGACAGGGTTAAATGAGCAGTTCTTC. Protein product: CASSPKTGLNEQFF.

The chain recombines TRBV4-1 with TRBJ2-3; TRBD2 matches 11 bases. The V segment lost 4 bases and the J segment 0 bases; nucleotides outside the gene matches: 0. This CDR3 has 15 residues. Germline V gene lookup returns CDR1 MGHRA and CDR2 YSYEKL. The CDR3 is CASSRTSGSTDTQYF. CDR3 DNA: TGCGCCAGCAGCCGGACTAGCGGGAGCACAGATACGCAGTATTTT.

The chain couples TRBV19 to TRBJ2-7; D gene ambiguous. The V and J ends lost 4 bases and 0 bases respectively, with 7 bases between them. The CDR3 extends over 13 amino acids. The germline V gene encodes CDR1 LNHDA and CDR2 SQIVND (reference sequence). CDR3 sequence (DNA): TGTGCCAGTAGTACCGACGCCTCCTACGAGCAGTACTTC. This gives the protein CASSTDASYEQYF.

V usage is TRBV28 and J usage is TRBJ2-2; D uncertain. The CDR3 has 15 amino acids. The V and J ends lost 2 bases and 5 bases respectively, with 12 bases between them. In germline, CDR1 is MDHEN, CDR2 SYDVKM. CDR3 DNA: TGTGCCAGCAGTTTACCGACCGGTGGGACCGGGGAGCTGTTTTTT. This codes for CASSLPTGGTGELFF.

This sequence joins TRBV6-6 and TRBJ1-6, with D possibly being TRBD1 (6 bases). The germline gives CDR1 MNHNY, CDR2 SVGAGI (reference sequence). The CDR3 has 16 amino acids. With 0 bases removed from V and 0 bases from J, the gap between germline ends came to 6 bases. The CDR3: CASSYSTGSYNSPLHF. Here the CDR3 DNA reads TGTGCCAGCAGTTACTCGACAGGCTCCTATAATTCACCCCTCCACTTT.

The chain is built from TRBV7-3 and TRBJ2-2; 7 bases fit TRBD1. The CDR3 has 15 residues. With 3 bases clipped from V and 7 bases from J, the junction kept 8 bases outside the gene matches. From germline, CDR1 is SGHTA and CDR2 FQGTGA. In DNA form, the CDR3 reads TGTGCCAGCAGCTTGGGGCAGGGGGTTGGCGGGGAGCTGTTTTTT. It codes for CASSLGQGVGGELFF.

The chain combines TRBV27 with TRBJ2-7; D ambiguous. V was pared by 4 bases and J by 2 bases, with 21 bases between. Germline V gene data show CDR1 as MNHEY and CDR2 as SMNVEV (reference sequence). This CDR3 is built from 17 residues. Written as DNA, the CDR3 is TGTGCCAGCAGTTACCGCCCAAGGCCCCCTTTGGCCTACGAGCAGTACTTC. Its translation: CASSYRPRPPLAYEQYF.

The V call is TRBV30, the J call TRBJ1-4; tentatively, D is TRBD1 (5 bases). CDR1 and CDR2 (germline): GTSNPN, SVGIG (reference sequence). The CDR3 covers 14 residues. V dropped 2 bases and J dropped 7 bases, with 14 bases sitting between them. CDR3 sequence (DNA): TGTGCCTGGAGTCCGGGACCGTCAGGTGAAAAACTGTTTTTT. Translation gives CAWSPGPSGEKLFF.

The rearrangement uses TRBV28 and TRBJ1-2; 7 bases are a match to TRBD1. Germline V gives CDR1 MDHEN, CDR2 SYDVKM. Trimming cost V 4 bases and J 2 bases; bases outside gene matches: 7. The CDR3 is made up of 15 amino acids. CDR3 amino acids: CASSSTGLLNYGYTF. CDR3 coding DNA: TGTGCCAGCAGTTCGACAGGGTTACTAAACTATGGCTACACCTTC.

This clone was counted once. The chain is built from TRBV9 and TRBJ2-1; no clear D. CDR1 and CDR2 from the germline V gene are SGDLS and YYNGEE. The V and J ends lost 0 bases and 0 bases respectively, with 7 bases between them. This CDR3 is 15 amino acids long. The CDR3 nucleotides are TGTGCCAGCAGCGTAGACCCCTTCTCCTACAATGAGCAGTTCTTC. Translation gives CASSVDPFSYNEQFF.